What follows is one T cell receptor beta chain and its context. As yet, its antigen is unknown. CDR3 regions were amplified by Arm-PCR using iRepertoire HTBI primers to build TCR beta libraries. TCRdb independently ran MiXCR on the multiplex PCR reads; one entry per CDR3 protein. In the table there are 200,000 to 250,000 distinct CDR3 sequences, around 20% of which are singletons. This entry comes from a study of regulatory T cells in long-lasting Graves disease. Overall study: Graves' patients, diagnosed recently, had received antithyroid drugs under 3 months. Study findings and constraints: There were preferences for TRBV28, TRBJ1-2 and TRBJ2-5 in persistent disease.

The CDR3 spans 16 residues. Germline V gives CDR1 SGDLS, CDR2 YYNGEE. Trimming took 4 bases from V and 5 from J; bases not matched to a gene: 6. Stated time point: newly diagnosed GD, antithyroid drugs for less than 3 months. Making the TCR library involved RNA that had been extracted from PBMCs. Investigators report Graves' disease was diagnosed under American Thyroid Association guidelines. It was an endocrinology department in Xi'an, China, that provided the patients. Sequenced material: peripheral blood mononuclear cells (PBMCs), taken at new diagnosis, from a patient treated with antithyroid drugs. The V gene is TRBV9, the J gene TRBJ2-3; 14 bases map to TRBD2. The clonotype was recovered from a female donor with Graves disease. CDR3 loop: CASSRGLAGAVDTQYF. The CDR3 DNA follows: TGTGCCAGCAGCCGGGGACTAGCGGGAGCAGTAGATACGCAGTATTTT.